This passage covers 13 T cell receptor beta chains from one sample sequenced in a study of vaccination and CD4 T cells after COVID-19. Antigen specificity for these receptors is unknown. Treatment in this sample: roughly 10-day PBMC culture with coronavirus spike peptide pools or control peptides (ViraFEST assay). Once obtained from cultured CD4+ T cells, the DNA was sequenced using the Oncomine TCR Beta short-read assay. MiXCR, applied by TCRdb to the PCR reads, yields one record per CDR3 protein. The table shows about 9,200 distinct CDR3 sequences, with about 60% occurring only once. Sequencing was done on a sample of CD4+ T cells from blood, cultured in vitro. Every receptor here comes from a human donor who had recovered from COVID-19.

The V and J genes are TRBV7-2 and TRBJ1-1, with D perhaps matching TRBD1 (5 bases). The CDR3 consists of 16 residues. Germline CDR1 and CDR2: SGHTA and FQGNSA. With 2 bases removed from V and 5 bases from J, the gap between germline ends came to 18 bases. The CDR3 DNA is TGTGCCAGCAGCTTACGTACTTCGGGGGTTGGGACTGAAGCTTTCTTT. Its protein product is CASSLRTSGVGTEAFF.

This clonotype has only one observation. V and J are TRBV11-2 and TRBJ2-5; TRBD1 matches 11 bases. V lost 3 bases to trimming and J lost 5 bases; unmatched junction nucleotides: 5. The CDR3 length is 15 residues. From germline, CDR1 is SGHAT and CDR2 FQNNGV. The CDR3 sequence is CASSFGQGALETQYF. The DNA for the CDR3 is TGTGCCAGCAGCTTCGGACAGGGGGCCTTGGAGACCCAGTACTTC.

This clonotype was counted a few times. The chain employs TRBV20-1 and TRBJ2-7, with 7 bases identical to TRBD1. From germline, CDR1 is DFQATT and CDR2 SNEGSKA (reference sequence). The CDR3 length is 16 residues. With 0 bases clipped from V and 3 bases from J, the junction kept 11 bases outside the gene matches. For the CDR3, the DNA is TGCAGTGCTAGAGATCTAAGGGGGCCCCGGGGCTACGAGCAGTACTTC. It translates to CSARDLRGPRGYEQYF.

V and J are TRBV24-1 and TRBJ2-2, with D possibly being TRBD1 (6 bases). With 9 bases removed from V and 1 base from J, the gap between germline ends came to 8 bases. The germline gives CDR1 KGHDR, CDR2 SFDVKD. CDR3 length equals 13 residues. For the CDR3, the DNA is TGTGCCACCGGGGGCAGGAACACCGGGGAGCTGTTTTTT. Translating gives CATGGRNTGELFF.

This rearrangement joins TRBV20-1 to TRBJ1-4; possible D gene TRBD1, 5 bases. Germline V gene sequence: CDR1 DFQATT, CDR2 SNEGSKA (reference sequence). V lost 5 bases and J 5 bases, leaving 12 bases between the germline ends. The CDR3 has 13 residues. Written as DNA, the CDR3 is TGCAGTGCTTCCCTCGGGGCGAATGAAAAACTGTTTTTT. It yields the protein CSASLGANEKLFF.

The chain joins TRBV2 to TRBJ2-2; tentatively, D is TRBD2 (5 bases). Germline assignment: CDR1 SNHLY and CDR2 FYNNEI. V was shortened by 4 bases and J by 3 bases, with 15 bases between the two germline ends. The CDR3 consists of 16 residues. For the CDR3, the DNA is TGTGCCAGCAGTGCACCGGGAACGGGGTACACCGGGGAGCTGTTTTTT. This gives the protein CASSAPGTGYTGELFF.

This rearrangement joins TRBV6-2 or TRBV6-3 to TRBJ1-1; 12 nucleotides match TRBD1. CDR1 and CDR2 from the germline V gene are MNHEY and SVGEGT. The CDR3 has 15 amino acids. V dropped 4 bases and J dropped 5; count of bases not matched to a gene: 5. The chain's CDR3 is CASSSWGQGATEAFF. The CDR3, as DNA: TGTGCCAGCAGTTCTTGGGGACAGGGGGCGACTGAAGCTTTCTTT.

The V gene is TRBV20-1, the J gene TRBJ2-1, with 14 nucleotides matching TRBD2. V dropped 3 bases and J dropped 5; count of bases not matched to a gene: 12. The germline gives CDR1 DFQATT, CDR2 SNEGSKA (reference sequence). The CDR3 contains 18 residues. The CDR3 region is CSASGTSGGSRRDNEQFF. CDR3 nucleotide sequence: TGCAGTGCTAGCGGGACTAGCGGGGGCAGCAGAAGGGACAATGAGCAGTTCTTC.

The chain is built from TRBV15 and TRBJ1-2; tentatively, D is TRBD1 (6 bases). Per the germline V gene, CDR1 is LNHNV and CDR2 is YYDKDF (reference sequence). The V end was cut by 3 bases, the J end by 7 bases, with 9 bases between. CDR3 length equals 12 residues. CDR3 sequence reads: CATSRDSGGYTF. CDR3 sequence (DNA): TGTGCCACCAGCAGGGACAGTGGTGGCTACACCTTC. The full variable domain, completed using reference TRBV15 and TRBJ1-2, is DAMVIQNPRYQVTQFGKPVTLSCSQTLNHNVMYWYQQKSSQAPKLLFHYYDKDFNNEADTPDNFQSRRPNTSFCFLDIRSPGLGDTAMYLCATSRDSGGYTFGSGTRLTVV.

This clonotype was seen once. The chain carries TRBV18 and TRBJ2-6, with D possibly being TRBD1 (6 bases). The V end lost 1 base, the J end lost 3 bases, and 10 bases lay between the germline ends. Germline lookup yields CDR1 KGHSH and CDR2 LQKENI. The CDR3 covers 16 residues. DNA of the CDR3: TGTGCCAGCTCACCACTCTTCAGGGGTGGGGCCAACGTCCTGACTTTC. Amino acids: CASSPLFRGGANVLTF.

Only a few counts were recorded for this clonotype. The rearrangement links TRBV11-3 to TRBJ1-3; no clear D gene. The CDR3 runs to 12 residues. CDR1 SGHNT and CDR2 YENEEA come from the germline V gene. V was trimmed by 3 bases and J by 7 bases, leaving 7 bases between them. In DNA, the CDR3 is TGTGCCAGCAGCTTGGCCACCAACACCATATATTTT. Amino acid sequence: CASSLATNTIYF.

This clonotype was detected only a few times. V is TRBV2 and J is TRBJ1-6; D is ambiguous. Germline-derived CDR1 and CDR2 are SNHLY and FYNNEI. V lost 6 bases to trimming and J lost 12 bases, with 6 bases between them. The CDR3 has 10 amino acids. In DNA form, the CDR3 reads TGTGCCAGCAGCCTGGGACCCCTCCACTTT. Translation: CASSLGPLHF.

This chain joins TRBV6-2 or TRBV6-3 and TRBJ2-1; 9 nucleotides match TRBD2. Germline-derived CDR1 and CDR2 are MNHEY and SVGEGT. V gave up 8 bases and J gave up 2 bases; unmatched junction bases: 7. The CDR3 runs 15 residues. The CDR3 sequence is CASEILAGTYNEQFF. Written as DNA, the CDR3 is TGTGCCAGCGAAATTCTAGCGGGAACCTACAATGAGCAGTTCTTC.